Each of the 27 T cell receptor beta chains below was sequenced from the same sample in a study of radiation and T cells in renal cell carcinoma. As to time point: blood 4 weeks post-SBRT, at nephrectomy. Treatment indicated: 15 Gy SBRT to primary tumor, nephrectomy 4 weeks later. The table came from immunoSEQ multiplex PCR; TCRdb's copy has only in-frame clones and leaves some out. Counted here are about 76,000 clones, roughly nine tenths occurring once; the ten biggest clones make up 6%. The input for sequencing was blood, taken from a patient whose treatment included radiotherapy and nephrectomy. All receptors come from a woman in her 70s with renal cell carcinoma.

The chain is built from TRBV5-5 and TRBJ2-3, with 7 bases that match TRBD2. The CDR3 is made up of 14 amino acids. J gave up 3 bases and V 5 bases, and 6 bases lay outside the gene matches. Germline V gives CDR1 SGHKS, CDR2 YYEKEE (reference sequence). The CDR3 loop is CASRAGTNTDTQYF. The DNA of the CDR3 is TGTGCCAGCAGGGCCGGGACTAATACAGATACGCAGTATTTT.

The rearrangement links TRBV7-2 to TRBJ1-1; the D is unclear. CDR1 is SGHTA, CDR2 FQGNSA, per germline. V was cut by 6 bases and J by 3 bases, with 8 bases left in between. The CDR3 runs 12 residues. The CDR3 sequence is CASRVLDTEAFF. CDR3 sequence (DNA): TGTGCCAGCAGGGTTCTAGACACTGAAGCTTTCTTT.

This chain uses TRBV30 with TRBJ2-2, with 9 bases lining up with TRBD1. The CDR3 runs 14 residues. Germline V lookup: CDR1 GTSNPN, CDR2 SVGIG (reference sequence). V dropped 3 bases and J dropped 4; count of bases not matched to a gene: 3. In DNA form, the CDR3 reads TGTGCCTGGAGCCCGGGACAGGGCACCGGGGAGCTGTTTTTT. As protein: CAWSPGQGTGELFF. The full variable domain, rest sourced from reference TRBV30 and TRBJ2-2, is SQTIHQWPATLVQPVGSPLSLECTVEGTSNPNLYWYRQAAGRGLQLLFYSVGIGQISSEVPQNLSASRPQDRQFILSSKKLLLSDSGFYLCAWSPGQGTGELFFGEGSRLTVL.

The V call is TRBV27, the J call TRBJ1-5, with D uncertain. Trimming removed 2 bases at V and 5 bases at J, with 13 bases between. This CDR3 comprises 15 residues. The germline CDR1 and CDR2 sequences are MNHEY and SMNVEV (reference sequence). The CDR3, as DNA: TGTGCCAGCAGTTTACGAGGGTTTAGGGATCAGCCCCAGCATTTT. It codes for CASSLRGFRDQPQHF.

Concerning this clone itself: The CDR3 end shows no conserved phenylalanine or tryptophan, and so a read error is likely. No DNA is shown, since the ends of the CDR3 on it are uncertain; the CDR3 is the one TCRdb lists. This chain connects TRBV6-6 to TRBJ2-4; the table's D call TRBD2 went unverified against the DNA. The CDR3 is 12 residues long, counting both termini. Germline V gives CDR1 MNHNY, CDR2 SVGAGI (reference sequence). CDR3 region: CASSYSSGTSLL.

As DNA, the CDR3 is TGTGCCAGCAGTTTTGAGGGGTGGAGGTTCGGCTACACCTTC. Protein sequence: CASSFEGWRFGYTF. The chain combines TRBV28 with TRBJ1-2, with D perhaps matching TRBD1 (5 bases). In germline, CDR1 is MDHEN, CDR2 SYDVKM. V was clipped by 3 bases and J by 8 bases, with 16 bases between them. The CDR3 has 14 residues.

The V and J genes are TRBV15 and TRBJ2-1; D call uncertain. CDR3 length equals 15 residues. Germline CDR1 is LNHNV and CDR2 is YYDKDF (reference sequence). The V gene lost 0 bases and the J gene lost 5 bases, with 11 bases spanning the gap. This CDR3 reads CATSREPLGDNEQFF. In DNA, the CDR3 is TGTGCCACCAGCAGAGAACCCCTTGGTGACAATGAGCAGTTCTTC. The full variable domain, with the rest looked up from reference TRBV15 and TRBJ2-1, is DAMVIQNPRYQVTQFGKPVTLSCSQTLNHNVMYWYQQKSSQAPKLLFHYYDKDFNNEADTPDNFQSRRPNTSFCFLDIRSPGLGDTAMYLCATSREPLGDNEQFFGPGTRLTVL.

V and J are TRBV23-1 and TRBJ2-5, with TRBD2 matching over 11 bases. TRBV23-1 is recorded as an ORF, its role being uncertain. Germline trimming cut 0 bases from V and 3 bases from J; bases unmatched to any gene: 0. The CDR3 consists of 15 residues. This chain's CDR3 is CASSQSTSGEETQYF. The CDR3 DNA sequence: TGCGCCAGCAGTCAATCGACTAGCGGGGAAGAGACCCAGTACTTC.

The chain has TRBV7-2 and TRBJ1-1; no definite D call. Germline V gene data show CDR1 as SGHTA and CDR2 as FQGNSA. V dropped 3 bases and J dropped 1 base, with 15 bases sitting between them. This CDR3 comprises 16 residues. In nucleotides, the CDR3 is TGTGCCAGCAGCTTCCTAGGAGTACAGACGAACACTGAAGCTTTCTTT. Its protein is CASSFLGVQTNTEAFF. The entire variable domain, with the rest obtained from reference TRBV7-2 and TRBJ1-1, is as follows: GAGVSQSPSNKVTEKGKDVELRCDPISGHTALYWYRQSLGQGLEFLIYFQGNSAPDKSGLPSDRFSAERTGGSVSTLTIQRTQQEDSAVYLCASSFLGVQTNTEAFFGQGTRLTVV.

This clone was counted a single time. Germline and junction disagree at one end, which may indicate a read error. Additional DNA sequences in this sample encode the identical CDR3. The chain combines TRBV4-2 with TRBJ2-5, with 10 nucleotides matching TRBD2. The CDR3 is 16 residues long. Germline CDR1 is LGHNA and CDR2 is YNFKEQ. The CDR3 DNA is TGTGCCAGCAGCCAAGGTAGCGGGGGGCCGGGGAAGACCCAATACTTC. It codes for CASSQGSGGPGKTQYF.

The chain uses TRBV2 and TRBJ2-5; D is perhaps TRBD1 or TRBD2 (6 bases each). In germline, CDR1 is SNHLY, CDR2 FYNNEI. This CDR3 has 13 amino acids. The V end lost 6 bases, the J end lost 5 bases, and 13 bases lay between the germline ends. CDR3 region: CASRSGEEETQYF. Written as DNA, the CDR3 is TGTGCCAGCAGATCAGGGGAGGAGGAGACCCAGTACTTC.

V gene TRBV10-3 combines with J gene TRBJ1-1; D might be TRBD1 (6 bases). The CDR3 runs to 15 residues. Germline lookup yields CDR1 ENHRY and CDR2 SYGVKD. V was pared by 5 bases and J by 4 bases, with 17 bases between. CDR3 bases: TGTGCCATCAGTCCCGGGACATCCGTGGGCACTGAAGCTTTCTTT. Translating it yields CAISPGTSVGTEAFF.

The chain recombines TRBV29-1 with TRBJ1-2; 7 bases are shared with TRBD1. With V trimmed by 1 base and J by 1 base, 9 bases remained unmatched. The CDR3 is 16 amino acids. Germline assignment: CDR1 SQVTM and CDR2 ANQGSEA. The CDR3, as DNA: TGCAGCGTTGAAGGACGCAGACAGGGCCGTAACTATGGCTACACCTTC. Encoded protein: CSVEGRRQGRNYGYTF. The full variable domain, with the rest looked up from reference TRBV29-1 and TRBJ1-2, is SAVISQKPSRDICQRGTSLTIQCQVDSQVTMMFWYRQQPGQSLTLIATANQGSEATYESGFVIDKFPISRPNLTFSTLTVSNMSPEDSSIYLCSVEGRRQGRNYGYTFGSGTRLTVV.

This sequence joins TRBV7-2 and TRBJ1-6; D possibly corresponds to TRBD1 (5 bases). The CDR3 covers 16 residues. V was pared by 1 base and J by 9 bases, with 16 bases between. Germline V gene sequence: CDR1 SGHTA, CDR2 FQGNSA. This CDR3 reads CASSLGGAGTSSPLHF. In DNA, the CDR3 is TGTGCCAGCAGCTTAGGAGGGGCAGGGACTAGTTCACCCCTCCACTTT.

The V gene is TRBV10-3, the J gene TRBJ1-1; perhaps TRBD1 as D (6 bases). V lost 2 bases to trimming and J lost 4 bases, with 14 bases between them. CDR3 length: 15 residues. The germline V gene has CDR1 ENHRY and CDR2 SYGVKD. CDR3 sequence (DNA): TGTGCCATCAGTGAGGCTACAGGGTCAGGCACTGAAGCTTTCTTT. It is translated as CAISEATGSGTEAFF.

The rearrangement links TRBV5-6 to TRBJ1-5, with 9 bases fitting TRBD1. Germline CDR1 SGHDT, CDR2 YYEEEE. The CDR3 has 14 residues. Germline trimming cut 0 bases from V and 7 bases from J; bases unmatched to any gene: 2. CDR3 in amino acids: CASSLGDREQPQHF. The CDR3 DNA reads as TGTGCCAGCAGCTTGGGGGACAGGGAACAGCCCCAGCATTTT.

The chain is built from TRBV27 and TRBJ2-7; D call uncertain. V was clipped by 3 bases and J by 6 bases, with 18 bases between them. The CDR3 sequence is 15 residues long. Germline V CDR1 and CDR2: MNHEY, SMNVEV (reference sequence). The CDR3 reads CASSFRDARTSEQYF. CDR3 DNA sequence: TGTGCCAGCAGTTTTCGAGATGCTAGAACATCCGAGCAGTACTTC.

The rearrangement uses TRBV7-9 and TRBJ2-7, with a tentative D call TRBD1 (5 bases). Between the trimmed V and J ends, which lost 1 base and 6 bases, there was a span of 13 bases. Germline CDR1 SEHNR, CDR2 FQNEAQ (reference sequence). The length of the CDR3 is 14 residues. The CDR3 coding sequence is TGTGCCAGCAGCTTAGGGGCCGCAGGGATCGAGCAGTACTTC. This sequence encodes CASSLGAAGIEQYF.

The J gene is TRBJ2-2, the V gene TRBV19; TRBD1 is a possible D gene (7 bases). The CDR3 totals 15 residues. Germline assignment: CDR1 LNHDA and CDR2 SQIVND (reference sequence). V lost 7 bases to trimming and J lost 4 bases, with 16 bases between them. CDR3 in DNA: TGTGCCAGTACGGAGGGGGCGCGGAGCACCGGGGAGCTGTTTTTT. This encodes CASTEGARSTGELFF.

The V call is TRBV7-2, the J call TRBJ1-1; TRBD1 agrees at 11 bases. The V and J ends lost 5 bases and 4 bases, in that order; junction bases with no gene match: 9. This CDR3 has 16 residues. Looked up from germline, CDR1 is SGHTA and CDR2 is FQGNSA. For the CDR3, the DNA is TGTGCCAGCAGCCCCCGTCGGGACAGGGGGAGCACTGAAGCTTTCTTT. It encodes CASSPRRDRGSTEAFF.

The J gene is TRBJ2-4, the V gene TRBV18; TRBD1 matches at 9 bases. The CDR3 runs to 16 residues. Germline loops: CDR1 KGHSH, CDR2 LQKENI. Unmatched junction bases numbered 7, after V lost 4 bases and J lost 3 bases. In nucleotides, the CDR3 is TGTGCCAGCTCACTACGGACAGGGGATGTCAAAAACATTCAGTACTTC. It specifies CASSLRTGDVKNIQYF.

The gene calls are TRBV5-1 and TRBJ2-3; the match to TRBD2 covers 8 bases. CDR1 is SGHRS and CDR2 is YFSETQ in the germline V gene. The CDR3 loop spans 13 amino acids. Trimming at V came to 1 base and at J to 6 bases, leaving 1 base not matched to a gene. The CDR3 sequence: CASSLPSGDTQYF. CDR3 sequence (DNA): TGCGCCAGCAGCTTGCCTAGCGGGGATACGCAGTATTTT.

This clone came up a few times. The chain recombines TRBV9 with TRBJ1-1; D unresolved. CDR1 is SGDLS, CDR2 YYNGEE, per germline. V dropped 3 bases and J dropped 1 base, with 7 bases sitting between them. This CDR3 contains 13 residues. The CDR3 here is CASSGNRNTEAFF. In DNA form, the CDR3 reads TGTGCCAGCAGCGGAAACAGGAACACTGAAGCTTTCTTT.

The chain uses TRBV9 and TRBJ2-1; 10 bases fit TRBD2. CDR1 is SGDLS and CDR2 is YYNGEE in the germline V gene. Unmatched junction bases numbered 6, after V lost 0 bases and J lost 0 bases. There are 18 residues in the CDR3. CDR3 nucleotide sequence: TGTGCCAGCAGCGTAGCTCCTAGCGGGGGAAGCTCCTACAATGAGCAGTTCTTC. Its translation is CASSVAPSGGSSYNEQFF.

The chain links TRBV19 to TRBJ1-4; a weak D match, TRBD1 (6 bases). V gave up 5 bases and J gave up 0 bases, with 13 bases separating them. This CDR3 is built from 16 residues. The germline V gene encodes CDR1 LNHDA and CDR2 SQIVND (reference sequence). The chain's CDR3 is CASSPGTPATNEKLFF. In DNA form, the CDR3 reads TGTGCCAGTAGTCCCGGGACACCGGCAACTAATGAAAAACTGTTTTTT.

The rearrangement uses TRBV7-6 and TRBJ2-2; 7 bases agree with TRBD2. The CDR3 totals 16 residues. With 5 bases clipped from V and 2 bases from J, the junction kept 8 bases outside the gene matches. Germline CDR1 SGHVS, CDR2 FNYEAQ. CDR3 region: CASSPSSGANTGELFF. CDR3 DNA sequence: TGTGCCAGCAGCCCGAGCAGCGGGGCAAACACCGGGGAGCTGTTTTTT.

The chain carries TRBV6-6 and TRBJ2-6; D is undetermined. The length of the CDR3 is 15 residues. The germline CDR1 and CDR2 sequences are MNHNY and SVGAGI (reference sequence). Trimming took off 2 bases at V and 4 bases at J, with 9 bases between the two ends. CDR3 residues: CASSYVGSGANVLTF. The CDR3 DNA sequence: TGTGCCAGCAGTTACGTCGGGTCGGGGGCCAACGTCCTGACTTTC.